A selection of T cell receptor beta chains follows, all from one sample in a study of blood T cell repertoires in COVID-19. Profiled with immunoSEQ multiplex PCR; TCRdb holds only in-frame clones, not every one. The data show some 130,000 clones, over 80% seen once. Sequencing was done on a sample of peripheral blood. The origin of the receptors is a man in his 70s with acute or convalescent COVID-19. Each CDR3 is given with its conserved first and last residue. D genes are given only for firm matches.

>TRBD1|TRBV19
CASSIAGQWIAAGYTF
>TRBD1|TRBV19
CASITGQGVNTEAFF
>NA|TRBV7-9
CASSQVSQGLEGYTF
>TRBD1|TRBV25-1
CASSGTTGTGVGYGYTF
>TRBD2|TRBV6-5
CASNPGGRTYEQYF
>TRBD1|TRBV19
CASSTRDRGGKTQYF
>TRBD2|TRBV7-6
CASSLSGGANTGELFF
>NA|TRBV6-5
CASILTANSVYGYTF
>TRBD2|TRBV28
CASSLIAGGPHEQYF
>TRBD1|TRBV6-6
CASSPPWGQSSGNTIYF
>NA|TRBV15
CATSRVGSSWGTDTQYF
>NA|TRBV5-6
CASNLMHRTNTGELFF
>NA|TRBV15
CATSRGRRDSYNEQFF
>NA|TRBV13
CASSRGTENTGELFF
>NA|TRBV28
CASSQTGAYSPLHF
>TRBD2|TRBV9
CASSAGGTSGETQYF
>NA|TRBV25-1
CASSEAGSNEKLFF
>NA|TRBV18
CASSPRTDPSSGANVLTF
>NA|TRBV6-5
CASSHPRDRFVIHF
>TRBD1|TRBV30
CAWRGYWTGARNTEAFF
>TRBD1|TRBV3-1/TRBV3-2
CASSLGTGEFGELFF
>NA|TRBV29-1
CSVALALLNEQFF
>NA|TRBV27
CASSLGQGVKPQHF
>NA|TRBV7-9
CASSLGGTEDEQYF
>TRBD1|TRBV5-1
CASSIGQGLGEKLFF
>NA|TRBV20-1
CSAMSPGELFF
>TRBD1|TRBV10-3
CAISLGTGGNYGYTF
>TRBD2|TRBV6-5
CASGGVAGELFF
>TRBD2|TRBV20-1
CSASRAGGLNEQFF
>NA|TRBV25-1
CASSEYGPRGYGYTF
>TRBD2|TRBV4-1
CASSQGGGFKNIQYF
>TRBD2|TRBV4-1
CASSQWGLAGGLSYEQYF
>NA|TRBV18
CASSPFTSSSYEQYF
>NA|TRBV3-1/TRBV3-2
CASSQAGYYGYTF
>TRBD1|TRBV4-1
CASSLRGGAGGELFF
>NA|TRBV9
CASSVVTGRTGELFF
>NA|TRBV3-1/TRBV3-2
CASSHPTGDRNTIYF
>TRBD1|TRBV4-1
CASSQITGGAETQYF
>NA|TRBV5-1
CASSLNRDYGYTF
>NA|TRBV6-5
CASSSPGRNQPQHF
>NA|TRBV2
CASFRDYGYTF
>NA|TRBV19
CASTLDRSRYTF
>NA|TRBV28
CASSSGQRNNSPLHF
>NA|TRBV7-2
CASSSTAGELFF
>NA|TRBV3-1/TRBV3-2
CASSQGAAFDTEAFF
>NA|TRBV6-1
CASSEVAGSLGAGYTF
>NA|TRBV25-1
CASSARIGETQYF
>TRBD1|TRBV6-5
CASQLRGQNHYEQYF
>TRBD2|TRBV6-2/TRBV6-3
CASSTGLGVRETQYF
>NA|TRBV18
CASSPVSQGHYGYTF
>TRBD1|TRBV5-1
CASSLGGQGAADTQYF
>TRBD1|TRBV3-1/TRBV3-2
CASSQVWLGQGTGELFF
>TRBD1|TRBV5-1
CASRDTGAGNTIYF
>NA|TRBV19
CASSMGTELTNYGYTF
>NA|TRBV28
CASSLSGTWGYTF
>NA|TRBV7-8
CASSRGGPHQPQHF
>NA|TRBV5-6
CASKRWMVGTGELFF